These T cell receptor beta chains were read from a single sample in a study of response to subunit inactivated influenza vaccine. TCRdb re-derived calls from the RT-PCR reads in MiXCR, one entry per CDR3 protein. The sample carries around 540,000 distinct CDR3 sequences, roughly 12% recorded once. This material consisted of PBMCs from blood, taken on the day of vaccination. The source of these receptors is a man aged 50 or older who received an inactivated influenza vaccine. Each CDR3 is given with its conserved first and last residue. D genes are given only for firm matches. Size values are once, few and many counts, or a class for expanded clones, and some rows have none.

d_call j_call v_call clone_size cdr3_aa cdr3_nt
. TRBJ2-2 TRBV5-4 few CASEKTNTGELFF TGTGCCAGCGAGAAAACGAACACCGGGGAGCTGTTTTTT
. TRBJ2-7 TRBV15 . CATSSRREGSYEQYF TGTGCCACCAGCAGTCGCAGGGAAGGCTCCTACGAGCAGTACTTC
. TRBJ2-7 TRBV6-2/TRBV6-3 . CASSSGDIHEQYF TGTGCCAGCAGTTCGGGGGACATCCACGAGCAGTACTTC
TRBD1 TRBJ2-5 TRBV4-1 few CASSHPRDRPYQETQYF TGCGCCAGCAGCCACCCACGGGACAGGCCGTACCAAGAGACCCAGTACTTC
TRBD2 TRBJ2-5 TRBV20-1 few CSARDPPSGRKTQYF TGCAGTGCTAGAGACCCCCCGAGCGGGAGAAAGACCCAGTACTTC
. TRBJ2-7 TRBV7-2 few CASSLAGGLDEQYF TGTGCCAGCAGCTTAGCTGGGGGCTTGGACGAGCAGTACTTC
TRBD1 TRBJ2-7 TRBV28 . CASRGGTGGMEQYF TGTGCCAGCAGAGGAGGGACAGGGGGCATGGAGCAGTACTTC
. TRBJ2-7 TRBV7-3 many CASSQTDGLEQYF TGTGCCAGCAGCCAGACTGACGGTCTGGAGCAGTACTTC
. TRBJ1-4 TRBV20-1 . CSAPTSDREKLFF TGCAGTGCTCCTACCTCGGACCGTGAAAAACTGTTTTTT
TRBD1 TRBJ2-7 TRBV10-3 . CAISDLSGTGGSYEQYF TGTGCCATCAGTGATTTATCCGGGACAGGGGGATCCTACGAGCAGTACTTC
TRBD2 TRBJ2-4 TRBV28 . CASRSPSGRTDQNIQYF TGTGCCAGCAGAAGTCCCAGCGGGAGGACCGACCAAAACATTCAGTACTTC
. TRBJ2-1 TRBV2 . CASSGRDEQFF TGTGCCAGCAGTGGGAGGGATGAGCAGTTCTTC
TRBD2 TRBJ2-1 TRBV13 . CASSLRGLAGNEQFF TGTGCCAGCAGCTTACGTGGGCTAGCGGGGAATGAGCAGTTCTTC
TRBD1 TRBJ2-1 TRBV4-1 few CASSQGTGGTYNEQFF TGCGCCAGCAGCCAAGGGACAGGGGGAACCTACAATGAGCAGTTCTTC
. TRBJ2-7 TRBV27 many CASSLGDSGLNYEQYF TGTGCCAGCAGTCTCGGCGACAGTGGACTTAACTACGAGCAGTACTTC
. TRBJ2-5 TRBV20-1 many CSAQGRTWYQETQYF TGCAGTGCTCAGGGACGGACTTGGTACCAAGAGACCCAGTACTTC
. TRBJ2-2 TRBV9 few CASSVVDQLVGELFF TGTGCCAGCAGCGTAGTCGACCAGTTAGTCGGGGAGCTGTTTTTT
. TRBJ2-5 TRBV11-2 . CASSLAPGGGETQYF TGTGCCAGCAGCTTAGCCCCAGGGGGGGGAGAGACCCAGTACTTC
. TRBJ2-7 TRBV5-1 few CASSFGTGEQYF TGCGCCAGCAGCTTTGGAACTGGCGAGCAGTACTTC
. TRBJ1-6 TRBV20-1 few CSATTGTSYNSPLHF TGCAGTGCTACTACCGGAACCTCCTATAATTCACCCCTCCACTTT
TRBD2 TRBJ2-5 TRBV9 few CASSASAGAGGRETQYF TGTGCCAGCAGCGCCAGCGCTGGAGCGGGAGGGCGGGAGACCCAGTACTTC
. TRBJ2-4 TRBV21-1 . CASSKEKDLAKNIQYF TGTGCCAGCAGCAAAGAGAAAGACCTAGCCAAAAACATTCAGTACTTC
TRBD2 TRBJ2-3 TRBV18 many CASSPQSSGSDTQYF TGTGCCAGCTCACCACAGTCTAGCGGGAGTGATACGCAGTATTTT
TRBD1 TRBJ2-7 TRBV20-1 . CSARADRGYEQYF TGCAGTGCTAGGGCGGACAGGGGTTACGAGCAGTACTTC
TRBD2 TRBJ2-1 TRBV4-1 many CASSYRLAGGLYNEQFF TGCGCCAGCAGCTATAGACTAGCGGGGGGCCTTTACAATGAGCAGTTCTTC
. TRBJ2-7 TRBV24-1 few CATSGETYEQYF TGTGCCACCAGTGGAGAGACCTACGAGCAGTACTTC
. TRBJ1-2 TRBV7-8 many CASSPSSANYGYTF TGTGCCAGCAGCCCTTCCTCAGCTAACTATGGCTACACCTTC
TRBD1 TRBJ2-7 TRBV7-2 few CASSLRGLETYEQYF TGTGCCAGCAGCTTAAGGGGGCTGGAGACCTACGAGCAGTACTTC
TRBD1 TRBJ2-7 TRBV28 . CASSAPFLLRQGFYEQYF TGTGCCAGCAGTGCCCCCTTCCTCCTTAGACAGGGTTTCTACGAGCAGTACTTC
TRBD1 TRBJ1-4 TRBV12-3/TRBV12-4 . CASTWGTGSEKLFF TGTGCCAGCACCTGGGGGACAGGGAGTGAAAAACTGTTTTTT
. TRBJ1-1 TRBV9 few CASSVGVAMNTEAFF TGTGCCAGCAGCGTAGGGGTAGCCATGAACACTGAAGCTTTCTTT
. TRBJ1-2 TRBV4-2 few CASSQGGVNYGYTF TGTGCCAGCAGCCAAGGAGGCGTAAACTATGGCTACACCTTC
TRBD2 TRBJ2-1 TRBV20-1 many CSALTGLGSEQFF TGCAGTGCGCTAACGGGACTAGGGAGTGAGCAGTTCTTC
TRBD1 TRBJ2-4 TRBV12-3/TRBV12-4 few CASSDRVVNIQYF TGTGCCAGCAGCGACAGGGTGGTGAACATTCAGTACTTC
TRBD2 TRBJ2-1 TRBV7-2 few CASSLGGRAMSEQFF TGTGCCAGCAGCTTAGGCGGGAGGGCCATGTCTGAGCAGTTCTTC
. TRBJ2-7 TRBV7-2 . CASSQEGTLLEQYF TGTGCCAGCAGCCAAGAAGGGACACTACTCGAGCAGTACTTC
. TRBJ2-5 TRBV6-5 . CASSYSMLETQYF TGTGCCAGCAGTTACTCGATGTTAGAGACCCAGTACTTC
TRBD2 TRBJ2-5 TRBV4-3 . CASSRLAGDQTQYF TGCGCCAGCAGCCGACTAGCGGGGGACCAGACCCAGTACTTC
. TRBJ2-1 TRBV7-3 few CASSPRPASYNEQFF TGTGCCAGCAGCCCTAGGCCAGCCTCCTACAATGAGCAGTTCTTC
TRBD1 TRBJ2-2 TRBV29-1 few CSVVLRDRVGGELFF TGCAGCGTTGTACTCCGGGACAGGGTTGGCGGGGAGCTGTTTTTT
. TRBJ2-3 TRBV20-1 many CSAQRSDTQYF TGCAGTGCTCAGCGTTCAGATACGCAGTATTTT